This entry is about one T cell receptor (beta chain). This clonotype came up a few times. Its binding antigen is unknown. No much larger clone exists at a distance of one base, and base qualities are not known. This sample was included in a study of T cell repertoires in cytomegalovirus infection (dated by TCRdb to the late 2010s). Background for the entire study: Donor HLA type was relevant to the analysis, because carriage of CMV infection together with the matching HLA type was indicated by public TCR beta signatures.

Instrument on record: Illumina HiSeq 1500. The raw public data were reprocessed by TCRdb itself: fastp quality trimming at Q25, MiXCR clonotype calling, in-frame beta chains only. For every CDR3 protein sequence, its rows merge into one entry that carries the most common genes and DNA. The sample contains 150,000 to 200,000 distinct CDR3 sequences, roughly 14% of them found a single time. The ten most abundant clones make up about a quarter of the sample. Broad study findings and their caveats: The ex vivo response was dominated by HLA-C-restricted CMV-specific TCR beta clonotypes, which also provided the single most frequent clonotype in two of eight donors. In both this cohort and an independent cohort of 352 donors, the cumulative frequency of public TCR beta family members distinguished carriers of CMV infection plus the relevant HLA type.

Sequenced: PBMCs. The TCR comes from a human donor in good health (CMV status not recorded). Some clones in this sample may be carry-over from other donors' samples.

The bases read TGTGCCAGCAGCTTGGCAGGGTTAGAGACCCAGTACTTC. The encoded protein is CASSLAGLETQYF. The chain is made from TRBV5-5 and TRBJ2-5; the D segment could be TRBD1, given 5 matching bases. Measured from the cysteine to the phenylalanine, the CDR3 is 13 residues long. Only the CDR3 region is kept as DNA, spanning 39 bases read in frame from base 1. V was cut back by 0 bases and J by 4 bases, leaving a gap of 7 bases between them. Sequences SGHKS (CDR1) and YYEKEE (CDR2) are obtained from the germline V gene (reference sequence).